This T cell receptor (beta chain) was sequenced for a study of blood T cell repertoires in COVID-19. For the study at large: T cells, B-cell-depleted T cells, or PBMCs provided the cDNA or gDNA that served as material.

Between the trimmed V and J ends, which lost 2 bases and 2 bases, there was a span of 9 bases. The CDR3 sequence is 14 residues long. CDR1 and CDR2 (germline): MNHEY, SMNVEV (reference sequence). Original analysis: It was from reference gene primer amplification that nucleated cell counts were estimated. Using immunoSEQ multiplex PCR, the repertoire was profiled, and TCRdb retains in-frame clones only, with some absent. D and trimming come from the DNA, and the V and J calls and clone size come from that table. Among 150,000 to 200,000 clones listed, approximately 85% were seen once. The TCR sequence derives from a man between 60 and 70 years old with acute or convalescent COVID-19. Material for sequencing was peripheral blood. This chain links TRBV27 with TRBJ1-2; tentative D call: TRBD1 (5 bases). CDR3 in DNA: TGTGCCAGCAGTTTAGGGGGGTGGAACTATGGCTACACCTTC. It codes for CASSLGGWNYGYTF.